This entry concerns a single T cell receptor beta chain. Its antigen is currently not known. Base qualities are missing; no much larger clone stands one base away. These data belong to a study of OX40 agonist ivuxolimab in advanced cancers. Background for the entire study: Ivuxolimab was a fully human IgG2 agonistic monoclonal antibody targeting the costimulatory receptor OX40 (CD134). Intravenous ivuxolimab was administered to patients every 2 weeks at six dose levels: 0.01, 0.1, 0.3, 1.5, 3 and 10 mg/kg. Of the approximately 50 dose-escalation patients, hepatocellular carcinoma was present in 19, melanoma in around 15, renal cell carcinoma in 9 and head and neck cancer in 9. The dose-escalation cohort was 82.7% male with a mean age of 60 years, ranging from about 20 to 85. Patients were allowed to have had prior anti-PD-1, anti-PD-L1 or anti-CTLA-4 therapy, and approximately 40% of the dose-escalation patients had previously received checkpoint inhibitors. Three dose-escalation patients achieved partial responses, one with hepatocellular carcinoma and two with cutaneous melanoma. The purpose of peripheral TCRbeta sequencing was to test whether ivuxolimab changed TCR sequence diversity and led to clonal T-cell expansion. The paper describes the monotherapy dose-escalation part (N ≈ 49 patients) of the phase I trial of ivuxolimab. Points the paper makes about the study in general: Low levels of normalized T-cell clonal expansion were also seen in some patients who did not respond. In partial responders in the 0.1-3.0 mg/kg groups, normalized peripheral clonal expansion was found to be among the lowest, especially among CD8+ T cells. Antigen specificity was not determined for the clonally expanded peripheral T cells. After ivuxolimab, expanded clones were on average more numerous among CD8+ T cells than among CD4+ T cells. At doses from 0.1 to 3.0 mg/kg, clonal expansion was seen in both CD4+ and CD8+ blood T cells between baseline and week 6.

The trial excluded patients who had a history of autoimmune disease or were on systemic immunosuppression. Peripheral blood for TCR sequencing was collected from all dose cohorts at baseline, on cycle 4 day 1, and on cycle 7 day 1. Samples were obtained from an open-label, multicenter, first-in-human phase I dose-escalation trial of ivuxolimab. Adults with locally advanced or metastatic melanoma, renal cell, hepatocellular, or head and neck squamous cell carcinoma were enrolled in the trial. Before TCR sequencing, CD4+ T cells and CD8+ T cells from peripheral blood were sorted into separate populations. Genomic DNA was extracted from sorted cells for sequencing of the TCRbeta CDR3 region. The immunoSEQ Assay was used to sequence the TCRbeta CDR3 regions. Not all clones reach the TCRdb copy of this immuneACCESS table, which keeps in-frame sequences only. Checked studies attribute under half of the gap to unresolved V genes and leave the rest unexplained. Recorded for this sample are over 80,000 clones; around nine tenths of them occurred a single time. The ten top clones hold less than 0.55% of the sample.

From the cysteine through the phenylalanine, the CDR3 covers 16 amino acids. CDR3 DNA is the only sequence kept; it has 48 bases, read in frame from the first base. The clonotype comes from an adult with an advanced solid tumor such as melanoma, head and neck, liver or kidney cancer. This chain is built from TRBV21-1 and TRBJ2-1; no DNA check was done on the table's D call, TRBD1. TRBV21-1 is annotated as a pseudogene. Sample: CD4+ or CD8+ T cells sorted from blood, taken in a trial of the OX40 agonist ivuxolimab. The nucleotide sequence reads TGTGCCAGCAGCAAAAAGCAAACAGGGTATTGCGATGAGCAGTTCTTC. Protein translation: CASSKKQTGYCDEQFF.